This T cell receptor (beta chain) was recorded in a study of vaccination and CD4 T cells after COVID-19. Study-level background: Overlapping SARS-CoV-2, HCoV-NL63, HCoV-OC43 and HCoV-229E spike peptides were used to stimulate cells.

At the Johns Hopkins FTIC core, DNA taken from cultured CD4+ T cells was sequenced by way of the Oncomine TCR Beta short-read assay. Each CDR3 protein gets one entry after TCRdb re-called the PCR reads with MiXCR. The data contain 1,500 to 2,000 distinct CDR3 sequences, roughly two thirds of them singletons. Comment on this clonotype: Antigen: not known.

Germline assignment: CDR1 MNHNS and CDR2 SASEGT. The CDR3 contains 14 residues. V dropped 8 bases and J dropped 2 bases, with 15 bases sitting between them. Treatment defined: roughly 10-day PBMC culture with coronavirus spike peptide pools or control peptides (ViraFEST assay). The sequencing here drew on CD4+ T cells from blood, cultured in vitro, taken after SARS-CoV-2 vaccination. The chain links TRBV6-1 to TRBJ1-2; D is uncertain. The clonotype comes from a human donor who had recovered from COVID-19. CDR3 in amino acids: CASRLLRQNYGYTF. In DNA form, the CDR3 reads TGTGCCAGCCGCTTACTAAGGCAGAACTATGGCTACACCTTC.